This T cell receptor (beta chain) was observed in a study of shared clonotypes between healthy human individuals. Study-wide results and caveats: Among donors, the sharing of clonotypes was expected to be influenced by sequencing depth. Clonotypes that were shared across a handful of donors made up approximately 5% of naive CD4 clonotypes. What naive subsets generally showed was a larger estimated richness than memory subsets showed.

As processed by the authors: Filtering differed, since immunoSEQ gave only junction sequences and no quality scores. Clones were read by immunoSEQ multiplex PCR, and TCRdb kept only the in-frame ones, dropping some. For V, J and clone size, that table is used; D and trimming come from the DNA. The table lists about 2.3 million clones, roughly 93% of them singletons. Notes on this clone: What it recognizes is unknown.

Per germline, CDR1 SGHVS and CDR2 FNYEAQ. V gave up 5 bases and J gave up 5 bases, with 6 bases separating them. This CDR3 comprises 12 residues. This chain joins TRBV7-6 and TRBJ1-4, with D unresolved. Specimen: naive CD4+ T cells from PBMCs. Subset specified: CD45RA+ positively selected. The TCR sequence derives from a man aged 18 to 30 in good health. Some clones in this sample may be carry-over from other donors' samples. This CDR3 reads CASSLPNEKLFF. The CDR3 bases are TGTGCCAGCAGCCTACCAAATGAAAAACTGTTTTTT.